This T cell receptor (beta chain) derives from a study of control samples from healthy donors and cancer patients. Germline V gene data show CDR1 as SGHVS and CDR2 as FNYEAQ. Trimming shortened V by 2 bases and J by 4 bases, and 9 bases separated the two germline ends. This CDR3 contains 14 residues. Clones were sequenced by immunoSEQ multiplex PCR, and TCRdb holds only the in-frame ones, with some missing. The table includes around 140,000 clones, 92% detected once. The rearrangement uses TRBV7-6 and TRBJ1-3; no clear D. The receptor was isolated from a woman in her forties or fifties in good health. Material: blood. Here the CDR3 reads CASSLHLSGNTIYF. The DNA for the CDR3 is TGTGCCAGCAGCTTACATTTATCCGGAAACACCATATATTTT. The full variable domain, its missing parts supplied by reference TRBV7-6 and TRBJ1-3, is GAGVSQSPRYKVTKRGQDVALRCDPISGHVSLYWYRQALGQGPEFLTYFNYEAQQDKSGLPNDRFSAERPEGSISTLTIQRTEQRDSAMYRCASSLHLSGNTIYFGEGSWLTVV.